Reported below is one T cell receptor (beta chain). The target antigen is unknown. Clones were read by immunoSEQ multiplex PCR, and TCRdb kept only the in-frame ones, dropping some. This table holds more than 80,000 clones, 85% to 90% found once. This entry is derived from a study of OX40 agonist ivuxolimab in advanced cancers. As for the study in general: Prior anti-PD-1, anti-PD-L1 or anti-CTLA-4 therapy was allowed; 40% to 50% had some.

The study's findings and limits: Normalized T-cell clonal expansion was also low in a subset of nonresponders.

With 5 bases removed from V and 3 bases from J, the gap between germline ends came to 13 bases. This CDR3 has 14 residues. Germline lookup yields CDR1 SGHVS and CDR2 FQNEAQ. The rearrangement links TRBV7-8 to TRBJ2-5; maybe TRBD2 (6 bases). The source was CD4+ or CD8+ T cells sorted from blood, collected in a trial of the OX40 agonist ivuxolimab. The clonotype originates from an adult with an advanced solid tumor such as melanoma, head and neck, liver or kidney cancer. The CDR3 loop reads CASSDIGGKETQYF. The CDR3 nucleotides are TGTGCCAGCAGCGATATCGGGGGAAAAGAGACCCAGTACTTC.